This T cell receptor (beta chain) was documented in a study of blood T cell repertoires in COVID-19. Study-wide background: Nucleic acid was either cDNA or gDNA, and it came from T cells, B-cell-depleted T cells, or PBMCs.

TCRdb's table, derived via immunoSEQ multiplex PCR, lists solely in-frame clones and lacks some. The data hold more than 95,000 clones, with 80% to 90% observed a single time. CDR1 SEHNR and CDR2 FQNEAQ come from the germline V gene (reference sequence). The CDR3 is 17 amino acids. The ends lost 5 bases at V and 10 bases at J; junction bases unmatched: 14. The chain is built from TRBV7-9 and TRBJ2-1, with TRBD2 matching over 13 bases. The sequencing sample was made of peripheral blood. This TCR was recovered from a man between 65 and 85 years old who had recovered from COVID-19. CDR3: CASSTWTSGGQAEEQFF. Here the CDR3 DNA reads TGTGCCAGCAGCACCTGGACTAGCGGGGGACAGGCGGAGGAGCAGTTCTTC.